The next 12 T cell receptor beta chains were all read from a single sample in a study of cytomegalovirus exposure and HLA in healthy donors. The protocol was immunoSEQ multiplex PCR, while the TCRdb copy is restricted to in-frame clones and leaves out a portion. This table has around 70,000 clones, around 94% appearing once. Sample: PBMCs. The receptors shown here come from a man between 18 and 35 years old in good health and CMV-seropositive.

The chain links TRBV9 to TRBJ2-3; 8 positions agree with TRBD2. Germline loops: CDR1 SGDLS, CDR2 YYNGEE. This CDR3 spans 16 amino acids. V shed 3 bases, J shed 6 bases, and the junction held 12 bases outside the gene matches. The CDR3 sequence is CASSAGTGLEVDTQYF. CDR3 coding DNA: TGTGCCAGCAGCGCAGGGACGGGACTAGAGGTTGATACGCAGTATTTT.

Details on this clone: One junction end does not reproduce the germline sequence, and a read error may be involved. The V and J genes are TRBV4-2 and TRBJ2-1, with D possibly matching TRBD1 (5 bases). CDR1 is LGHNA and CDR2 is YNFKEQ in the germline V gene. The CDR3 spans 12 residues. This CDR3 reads CASSRMDNEQFF. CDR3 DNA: TGTGCCAGCAGCCGAATGGACAACGAGCAGTTCTTC.

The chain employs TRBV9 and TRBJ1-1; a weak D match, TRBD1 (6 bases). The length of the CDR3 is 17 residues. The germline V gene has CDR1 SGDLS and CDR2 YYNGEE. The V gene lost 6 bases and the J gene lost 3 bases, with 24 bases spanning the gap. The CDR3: CASNAGLRGGVYTEAFF. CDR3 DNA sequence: TGTGCCAGCAACGCGGGGCTTAGGGGGGGAGTATACACTGAAGCTTTCTTT.

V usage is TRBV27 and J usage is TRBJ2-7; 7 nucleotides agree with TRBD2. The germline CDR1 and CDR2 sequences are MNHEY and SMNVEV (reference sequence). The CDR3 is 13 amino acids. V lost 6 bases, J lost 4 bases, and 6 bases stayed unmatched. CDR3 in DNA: TGTGCCAGCAGGGGAGGGGAGTCTTACGAGCAGTACTTC. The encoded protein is CASRGGESYEQYF.

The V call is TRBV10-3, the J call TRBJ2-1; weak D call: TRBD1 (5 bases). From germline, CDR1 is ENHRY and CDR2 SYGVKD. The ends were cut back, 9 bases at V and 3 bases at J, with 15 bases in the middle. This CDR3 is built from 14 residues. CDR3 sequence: CAISTDFNYNEQFF. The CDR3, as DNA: TGTGCCATTTCGACAGACTTTAACTACAATGAGCAGTTCTTC.

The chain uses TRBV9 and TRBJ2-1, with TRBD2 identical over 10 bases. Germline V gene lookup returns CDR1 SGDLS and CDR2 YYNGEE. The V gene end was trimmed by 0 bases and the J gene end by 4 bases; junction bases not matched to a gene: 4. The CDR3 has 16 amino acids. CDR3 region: CASSVDQAGGYNEQFF. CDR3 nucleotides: TGTGCCAGCAGCGTAGATCAAGCGGGAGGGTACAATGAGCAGTTCTTC.

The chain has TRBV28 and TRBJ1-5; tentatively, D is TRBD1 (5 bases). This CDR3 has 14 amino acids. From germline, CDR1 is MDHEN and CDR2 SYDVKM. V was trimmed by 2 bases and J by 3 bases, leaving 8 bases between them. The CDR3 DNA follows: TGTGCCAGCAGTTTAGGGGGGACCAATCAGCCCCAGCATTTT. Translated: CASSLGGTNQPQHF.

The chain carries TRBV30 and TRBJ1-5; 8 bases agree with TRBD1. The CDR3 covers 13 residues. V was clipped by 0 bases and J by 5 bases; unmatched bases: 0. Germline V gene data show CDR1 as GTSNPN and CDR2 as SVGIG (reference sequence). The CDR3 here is CAWSVQGDQPQHF. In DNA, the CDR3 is TGTGCCTGGAGTGTACAGGGGGATCAGCCCCAGCATTTT. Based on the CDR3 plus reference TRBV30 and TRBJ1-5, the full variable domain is SQTIHQWPATLVQPVGSPLSLECTVEGTSNPNLYWYRQAAGRGLQLLFYSVGIGQISSEVPQNLSASRPQDRQFILSSKKLLLSDSGFYLCAWSVQGDQPQHFGDGTRLSIL.

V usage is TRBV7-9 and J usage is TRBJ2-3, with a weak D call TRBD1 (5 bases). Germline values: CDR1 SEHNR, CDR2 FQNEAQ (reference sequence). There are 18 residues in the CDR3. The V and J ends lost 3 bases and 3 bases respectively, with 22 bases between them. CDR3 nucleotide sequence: TGTGCCAGCAGCTTTTATCTCGAATACAGGTTGGGGACAGATACGCAGTATTTT. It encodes CASSFYLEYRLGTDTQYF.

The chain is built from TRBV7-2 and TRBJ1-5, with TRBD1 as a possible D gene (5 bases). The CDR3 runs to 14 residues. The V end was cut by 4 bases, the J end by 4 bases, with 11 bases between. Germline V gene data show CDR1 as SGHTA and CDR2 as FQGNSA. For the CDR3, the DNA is TGTGCCAGCAGCTCCCGACAGACGAATCAGCCCCAGCATTTT. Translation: CASSSRQTNQPQHF.

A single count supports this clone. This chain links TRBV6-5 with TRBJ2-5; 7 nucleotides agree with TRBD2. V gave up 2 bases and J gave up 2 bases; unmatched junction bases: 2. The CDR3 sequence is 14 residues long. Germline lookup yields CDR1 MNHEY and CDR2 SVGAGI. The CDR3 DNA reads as TGTGCCAGCAGTTACCCAGCGGGACAAGAGACCCAGTACTTC. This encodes CASSYPAGQETQYF.

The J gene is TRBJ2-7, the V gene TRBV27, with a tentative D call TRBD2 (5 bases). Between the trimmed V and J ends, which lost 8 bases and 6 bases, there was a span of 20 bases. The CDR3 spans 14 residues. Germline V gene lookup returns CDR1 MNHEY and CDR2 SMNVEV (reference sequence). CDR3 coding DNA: TGTGCCAGCGGGGAGAGTCCCGATGCTCGCGAGCAGTACTTC. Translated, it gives CASGESPDAREQYF.